One sample yielded the 18 T cell receptor beta chains listed below, sequenced in a study of T cells in Graves' hyperthyroidism and ophthalmopathy (dated by TCRdb to about 2019). Library prep was done by multiplex PCR. Reads for this sample came from an Illumina HiSeq 2000. Amplification of TCR beta CDR3 regions was carried out from RNA transcripts. For the first round of RT-PCR on the TCR CDR3, the HTBI primer set was used together with the Qiagen OneStep RT-PCR kit. TCRdb trimmed public reads at Q25 via fastp, called clones via MiXCR and kept in-frame beta chains. CDR3 protein duplicates are merged, each entry listing the most common genes and DNA. For this sample the table gives about 720,000 distinct CDR3 sequences, of which around 20% were detected only once. Of the sample, about a sixth is held by the ten largest clones. The material sequenced was blood. Source of these receptors: a woman between 45 and 65 years old with Graves' hyperthyroidism that later progressed to Graves' ophthalmopathy.

This clonotype has only a few counts. The chain is built from TRBV20-1 and TRBJ1-1; D is undetermined. Germline V CDR1 and CDR2: DFQATT, SNEGSKA (reference sequence). V was trimmed by 3 bases and J by 0 bases, leaving 8 bases between them. The CDR3 contains 13 residues. The DNA for the CDR3 is TGCAGTGCTAGTATACAGTTGAACACTGAAGCTTTCTTT. Its translation: CSASIQLNTEAFF.

The sample holds a few counts of this clonotype. This chain links TRBV19 with TRBJ2-6; D is possibly TRBD2 (5 bases). The germline gives CDR1 LNHDA, CDR2 SQIVND (reference sequence). Trimming pared 3 bases from V and 0 bases from J, leaving 12 bases between. The CDR3 loop spans 17 amino acids. This CDR3 reads CASSIDQSGSGANVLTF. In nucleotides, the CDR3 is TGTGCCAGTAGTATCGATCAAAGCGGCTCTGGGGCCAACGTCCTGACTTTC.

This clonotype was observed many times. V and J are TRBV2 and TRBJ2-7; D may correspond to TRBD1 or TRBD2 (5 bases each). Trimming left V 3 bases short and J 1 base short, with 13 bases between. CDR1 and CDR2 (germline): SNHLY, FYNNEI. The CDR3 length is 15 residues. This CDR3 reads CASSDVRGGSYEQYF. The CDR3 DNA reads TGTGCCAGCAGTGATGTTCGGGGCGGGTCCTACGAGCAGTACTTC. The full variable domain, with the rest looked up from reference TRBV2 and TRBJ2-7, is EPEVTQTPSHQVTQMGQEVILRCVPISNHLYFYWYRQILGQKVEFLVSFYNNEISEKSEIFDDQFSVERPDGSNFTLKIRSTKLEDSAMYFCASSDVRGGSYEQYFGPGTRLTVT.

The chain combines TRBV6-1 with TRBJ1-4, with D unresolved. Per the germline V gene, CDR1 is MNHNS and CDR2 is SASEGT. V was trimmed by 5 bases and J by 8 bases, leaving 21 bases between them. CDR3 size: 16 residues. CDR3 sequence reads: CASSPNSRSISEKLFF. In DNA, the CDR3 is TGTGCCAGCAGTCCGAACTCCCGAAGCATAAGCGAAAAACTGTTTTTT.

There are many counts of this clonotype. V gene TRBV3-1 combines with J gene TRBJ2-3; TRBD2 aligns across 11 bases. The CDR3 sequence is 16 residues long. The germline V gene encodes CDR1 LGHDT and CDR2 YNNKEL (reference sequence). V shed 4 bases, J shed 2 bases, and the junction held 5 bases outside the gene matches. The DNA of the CDR3 is TGTGCCAGCAGCCTCGTAGCGGGGGGGGTCACAGATACGCAGTATTTT. Translating gives CASSLVAGGVTDTQYF.

This clonotype was recorded many times. The CDR3 sequence: CASSTRTRGANTGELFF. CDR3 nucleotides: TGCGCCAGCAGCACCCGGACTAGGGGAGCGAACACCGGGGAGCTGTTTTTT. V usage is TRBV5-1 and J usage is TRBJ2-2, with 7 bases lining up with TRBD2. The CDR3 runs to 17 residues. The germline V gene has CDR1 SGHRS and CDR2 YFSETQ. V shed 4 bases and J 0 bases; nucleotides not matched to a gene: 9.

This clonotype was found a few times. The chain is built from TRBV5-4 and TRBJ2-1; D possibly uses TRBD1 or TRBD2 (6 bases each). CDR3 length: 15 residues. The ends were cut back, 4 bases at V and 6 bases at J, with 17 bases in the middle. Germline-derived CDR1 and CDR2 are SGHNT and YYREEE (reference sequence). The CDR3, as DNA: TGTGCCAGCAGCCAAGCCTGGGGGGCCGTCAATGAGCAGTTCTTC. As protein: CASSQAWGAVNEQFF.

At least ten counts were recorded for this clonotype. This chain connects TRBV18 to TRBJ2-1, with D possibly TRBD1 on 6 matching bases. This CDR3 region has 15 residues. Germline V gene lookup returns CDR1 KGHSH and CDR2 LQKENI. Trimming cost V 4 bases and J 3 bases, with 13 bases left between them. The CDR3 coding sequence is TGTGCCAGCTCACGGACAGACGCCGACTACAATGAGCAGTTCTTC. The encoded protein is CASSRTDADYNEQFF.

The chain is built from TRBV19 and TRBJ1-3; tentatively, D is TRBD1 (6 bases). Germline V gene lookup returns CDR1 LNHDA and CDR2 SQIVND (reference sequence). The V end was cut by 3 bases, the J end by 4 bases, with 10 bases between. The CDR3 has 14 residues. Here the CDR3 reads CASSIGTRGNTIYF. CDR3 nucleotides: TGTGCCAGTAGTATCGGGACAAGAGGAAACACCATATATTTT.

There are many counts of this clonotype. The chain joins TRBV7-9 to TRBJ2-5; D remains ambiguous. The CDR3 is made up of 14 amino acids. The germline V and J ends were trimmed by 1 base and 4 bases, with 10 bases remaining between them. Per germline, CDR1 SEHNR and CDR2 FQNEAQ (reference sequence). The CDR3 sequence is CASSLGTVRETQYF. In DNA form, the CDR3 reads TGTGCCAGCAGCTTAGGGACGGTGCGAGAGACCCAGTACTTC.

The rearrangement links TRBV6-2 or TRBV6-3 to TRBJ1-5, with no clear D. Germline CDR1 reads MNHEY; CDR2 reads SVGEGT. The V end lost 6 bases, the J end lost 3 bases, and 9 bases lay between the germline ends. This CDR3 is 13 amino acids long. CDR3 loop: CASRKQVNQPQHF. CDR3 DNA sequence: TGTGCCAGCAGAAAACAAGTCAATCAGCCCCAGCATTTT.

The chain has TRBV10-3 and TRBJ2-3; 10 positions agree with TRBD2. J lost 4 bases, V lost 0 bases, and 7 bases had no gene match. The CDR3 totals 17 residues. Germline lookup yields CDR1 ENHRY and CDR2 SYGVKD. The CDR3 loop is CAISESVASGGPDTQYF. CDR3 in DNA: TGTGCCATCAGTGAGTCGGTGGCTAGCGGGGGTCCAGATACGCAGTATTTT.

As to this clonotype: Just one base apart from a much larger clone, this may be a read error. The chain is built from TRBV6-1 and TRBJ1-2; 7 positions match TRBD1. This CDR3 has 13 amino acids. The germline V gene encodes CDR1 MNHNS and CDR2 SASEGT. This chain's CDR3 is CASSEVRGGGYAF. CDR3 nucleotides: TGTGCCAGCAGTGAAGTGCGAGGGGGCGGCTACGCCTTC.

In this sample, this clonotype turned up many times. The chain has TRBV3-1 and TRBJ1-5; D not resolved. This CDR3 spans 16 amino acids. The V and J ends lost 0 bases and 3 bases respectively, with 12 bases between them. Germline loops: CDR1 LGHDT, CDR2 YNNKEL (reference sequence). The CDR3 region is CASSQDWPAINQPQHF. CDR3 DNA: TGTGCCAGCAGCCAAGATTGGCCAGCTATCAATCAGCCCCAGCATTTT.

This clonotype was seen a handful of times. V gene TRBV6-2 or TRBV6-3 combines with J gene TRBJ2-2; no reliable D call. CDR1 is MNHEY, CDR2 SVGEGT, per germline. The CDR3 is made up of 12 amino acids. Trimming stripped 6 bases from V and 8 bases from J, with 10 bases between. The CDR3 loop reads CASSFKEGELFF. The CDR3 DNA sequence: TGTGCCAGCAGCTTCAAAGAGGGGGAGCTGTTTTTT.

This clonotype was seen more than once but under ten times. This chain joins TRBV6-1 and TRBJ2-7; D could derive from TRBD1 or TRBD2 (5 bases each). This CDR3 contains 15 residues. Trimming cost V 4 bases and J 0 bases, with 13 bases left between them. Looked up from germline, CDR1 is MNHNS and CDR2 is SASEGT. The DNA of the CDR3 is TGTGCCAGCAGTGGCCGGGGCAAGCGCTCCTACGAGCAGTACTTC. Encoded protein: CASSGRGKRSYEQYF.

This clonotype was seen ten or more times. The chain combines TRBV30 with TRBJ2-7, with a tentative D call TRBD1 (6 bases). Trimming removed 0 bases from V and 4 bases from J, with 13 bases in between. Per germline, CDR1 GTSNPN and CDR2 SVGIG (reference sequence). The CDR3 length is 14 residues. The CDR3 sequence: CAWSVTLRGYEQYF. The DNA of the CDR3 is TGTGCCTGGAGTGTCACACTCAGGGGTTACGAGCAGTACTTC.

This clonotype was recorded many times. This chain links TRBV11-2 with TRBJ2-3; 8 positions match TRBD2. The trim removed 1 base at V and 4 bases at J, leaving 1 base unmatched. Looked up from germline, CDR1 is SGHAT and CDR2 is FQNNGV. This CDR3 spans 14 amino acids. In DNA form, the CDR3 reads TGTGCCAGCAGCTTAGTCGGGGGGGCAGATACGCAGTATTTT. It yields the protein CASSLVGGADTQYF.